This T cell receptor (beta chain) came from a study of identical twins. This clonotype was seen repeatedly, ten times or more. TCRdb re-derived calls from the 5' RACE reads in MiXCR, one entry per CDR3 protein. The table shows about 530,000 distinct CDR3 sequences, with 20% to 25% occurring only once. CDR1 and CDR2 (germline): SGHRS, YFSETQ. The CDR3 extends over 15 amino acids. V lost 0 bases, J lost 1 base, and 10 bases lay in between. The sample also formed part of further work on yellow fever vaccine responses in identical twins.

The chain recombines TRBV5-1 with TRBJ1-1; D is possibly TRBD1 (6 bases). The origin of this receptor is a woman aged 18-29 years in good health. Sequencing was carried out using CD4+ T cells sorted from blood. CDR3 sequence reads: CASSLAGGQNTEAFF. The CDR3 DNA reads as TGCGCCAGCAGCTTGGCCGGGGGGCAGAACACTGAAGCTTTCTTT.